Listed here is a single TCR beta chain. Its cognate antigen is unknown. Trimming pared 4 bases from V and 0 bases from J, leaving 7 bases between. Germline V lookup: CDR1 SGHDN, CDR2 FVKESK. CDR3 length equals 14 residues. The sample originates from a study of shared clonotypes between healthy human individuals. General observations from the study: Compared with memory subsets, naive subsets generally had larger estimated richness.

Sequencing was performed with immunoSEQ multiplex PCR; in TCRdb, only in-frame clones are kept and a portion is missing. Here the sample spans 1,100,000 or so clones, 75% to 85% being singletons. The origin of this receptor is a man aged 18 to 30 in good health. Some clones in this sample may be carry-over from other donors' samples. Source material: memory CD4+ T cells from PBMCs. Indicated subset: CD45RA-negative fraction. The V and J genes are TRBV14 and TRBJ1-5, with D uncertain. CDR3 sequence (DNA): TGTGCCAGCAGCCCGAGTTATAGCAATCAGCCCCAGCATTTT. Its protein product is CASSPSYSNQPQHF. The variable domain in full, completed from reference TRBV14 and TRBJ1-5, reads EAGVTQFPSHSVIEKGQTVTLRCDPISGHDNLYWYRRVMGKEIKFLLHFVKESKQDESGMPNNRFLAERTGGTYSTLKVQPAELEDSGVYFCASSPSYSNQPQHFGDGTRLSIL.